This section outlines one T cell receptor beta chain sequence together with its context. The sample belongs to a study of shared clonotypes between healthy human individuals. The germline V gene has CDR1 SGHVS and CDR2 FNYEAQ. The CDR3 spans 19 residues. The trim removed 2 bases at V and 0 bases at J, leaving 15 bases unmatched. Assay: immunoSEQ multiplex PCR; the TCRdb copy retains only in-frame clones and omits some. The table shows some 2,000,000 clones, with about 95% occurring only once. Terminally differentiated effector memory CD45RA+ cells were excluded by CCR7 positive selection of CD45RO-negative cells.

This TCR was sampled from a man between 18 and 29 years old in good health. J is TRBJ1-1 and V is TRBV7-6; 7 bases match TRBD1. Sequencing input: naive CD8+ T cells sorted from blood. The chain's CDR3 is CASSLKSWAGGGLNTEAFF. CDR3 bases: TGTGCCAGCAGCTTAAAATCGTGGGCAGGGGGTGGTTTGAACACTGAAGCTTTCTTT.